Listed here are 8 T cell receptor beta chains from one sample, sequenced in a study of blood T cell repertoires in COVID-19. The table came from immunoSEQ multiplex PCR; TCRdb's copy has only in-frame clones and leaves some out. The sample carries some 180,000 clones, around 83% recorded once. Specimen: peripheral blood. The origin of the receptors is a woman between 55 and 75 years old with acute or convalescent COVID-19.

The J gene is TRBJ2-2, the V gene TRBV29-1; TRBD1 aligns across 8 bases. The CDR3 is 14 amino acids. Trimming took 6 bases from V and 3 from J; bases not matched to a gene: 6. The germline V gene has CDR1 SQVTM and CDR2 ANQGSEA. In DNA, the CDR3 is TGCAGCGTGACCCGGGACAGGTACACCGGGGAGCTGTTTTTT. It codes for CSVTRDRYTGELFF.

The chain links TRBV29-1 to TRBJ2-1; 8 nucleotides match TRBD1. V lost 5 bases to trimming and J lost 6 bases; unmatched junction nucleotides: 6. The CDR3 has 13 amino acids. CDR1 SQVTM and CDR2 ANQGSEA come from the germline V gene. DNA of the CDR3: TGCAGCGTTCAAGGACAGGGCACCAATGAGCAGTTCTTC. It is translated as CSVQGQGTNEQFF.

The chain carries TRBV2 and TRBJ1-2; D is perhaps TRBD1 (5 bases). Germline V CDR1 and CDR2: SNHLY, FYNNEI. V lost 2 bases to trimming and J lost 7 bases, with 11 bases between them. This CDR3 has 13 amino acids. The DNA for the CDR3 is TGTGCCAGCAGTGAAAGGGGCGCGGTTGGCTACACCTTC. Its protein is CASSERGAVGYTF.

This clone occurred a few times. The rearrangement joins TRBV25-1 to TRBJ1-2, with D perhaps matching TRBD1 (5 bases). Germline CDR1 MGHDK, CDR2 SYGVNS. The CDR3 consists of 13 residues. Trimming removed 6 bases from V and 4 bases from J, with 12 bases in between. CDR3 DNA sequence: TGTGCCAGCAGCCTCGGGGGACGCTATGGCTACACCTTC. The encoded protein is CASSLGGRYGYTF.

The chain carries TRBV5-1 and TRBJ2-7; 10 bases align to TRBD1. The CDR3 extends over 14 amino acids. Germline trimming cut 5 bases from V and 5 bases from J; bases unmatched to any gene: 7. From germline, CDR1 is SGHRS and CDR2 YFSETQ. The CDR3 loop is CASRETGGTHEQYF. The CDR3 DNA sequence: TGCGCCAGCAGAGAGACAGGGGGCACCCACGAGCAGTACTTC.

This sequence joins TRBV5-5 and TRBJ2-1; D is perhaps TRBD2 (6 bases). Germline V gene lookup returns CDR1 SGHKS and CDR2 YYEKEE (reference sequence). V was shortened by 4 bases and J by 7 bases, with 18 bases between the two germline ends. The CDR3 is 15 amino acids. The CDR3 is CASSRPTSGRNEQFF. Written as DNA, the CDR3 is TGTGCCAGCAGCAGACCGACTAGTGGGAGGAATGAGCAGTTCTTC.

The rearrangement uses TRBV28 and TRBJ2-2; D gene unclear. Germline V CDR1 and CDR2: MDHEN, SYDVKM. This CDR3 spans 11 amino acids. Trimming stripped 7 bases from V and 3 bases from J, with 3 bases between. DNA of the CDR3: TGTGCCAGCACCTACACCGGGGAGCTGTTTTTT. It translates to CASTYTGELFF.

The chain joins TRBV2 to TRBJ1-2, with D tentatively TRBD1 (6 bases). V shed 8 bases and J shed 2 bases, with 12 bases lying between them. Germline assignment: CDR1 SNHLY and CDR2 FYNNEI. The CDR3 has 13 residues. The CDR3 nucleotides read TGTGCCAGCTTGGGGGCGCTAAACTATGGCTACACCTTC. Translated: CASLGALNYGYTF.